This paragraph covers one T cell receptor beta chain sequence. The target antigen is unknown. J lost 2 bases, V lost 4 bases, and 12 bases had no gene match. The CDR3 consists of 18 residues. Germline assignment: CDR1 SEHNR and CDR2 FQNEAQ (reference sequence). The data were obtained in a study of cytomegalovirus exposure and HLA in healthy donors. Amplification used 60 Vbeta primers and 13 Jbeta primers. Libraries were prepared by immunoSEQ multiplex PCR; TCRdb keeps only in-frame clonotypes and omits some of them. The sample has 150,000 or so clones, almost 85% seen once. Whole-study results and caveats: Reportedly, HLA-A and HLA-B alleles of most subjects were accurately predicted from TCR beta.

The sequence derives from a man between 25 and 39 years old in good health and CMV-seronegative. The rearrangement links TRBV7-9 to TRBJ1-1; 11 bases agree with TRBD1. Sequenced material: PBMCs. DNA of the CDR3: TGTGCCAGCAGCTCCTATCTTCGGACAGGGGGCATCAACACTGAAGCTTTCTTT. Amino acid sequence: CASSSYLRTGGINTEAFF.